This T cell receptor (beta chain) was sequenced in a study of blood T cells in healthy people across ages (dated by TCRdb to between 2015 and 2017). For context, the study as a whole: In model experiments, template switching captured about one uniquely barcoded TCR beta cDNA molecule for every two T cells. The study analyzed two additional independent replicas of 1 million unique cDNA reads from the same blood draw for two donors, one aged 18 to 29 and one aged 80 or older. The donors were split into four age groups: young (average approximately 16 years), middle-aged (about 40), aged (more than 60) and long-lived (under 90). To avoid experimental bias, donors of different ages were distributed randomly across sequencing lanes. The study measured age-related changes in TCR beta repertoire diversity using deep sequencing normalized with unique cDNA molecular identifiers. Points the paper makes about the study in general: Conclusive comparison of naive and antigen-experienced compartments was prevented by the profiling of bulk unsorted PBMCs. Estimates of total diversity based on one million sequenced T cells were regarded as lower bounds and as underestimates. As age increased, observed TCR beta diversity per million T cells dropped in a roughly linear way, and a significant reduction was already evident by age around 41. There was a strong correlation between observed TCR beta diversity and the percentage of naive T cells measured by flow cytometry. Donor CMV infection status was unknown, potentially confounding age-related changes in expanded clonotypes. Compared with the aged group, more naive CD4+ T cells, fewer expanded clones and increased TCR diversity were shown by the long-lived group, suggesting age selection.

Comments on this clonotype: No antigen is known for it. Base qualities are missing; no much larger clone stands one base away.

The donors were about 40 Caucasian individuals from Russia, aged 6 to 90 years, who were systemically healthy. Roughly 9.5 milliliters of peripheral blood were drawn from each donor into EDTA-treated Vacutainer tubes. Ficoll-Paque density-gradient centrifugation was used to isolate PBMCs, with at least 6 million obtained per sample. Trizol reagent was used to extract total RNA from PBMCs, with at least 6 micrograms per sample. For every donor, an aliquot of PBMCs went through flow cytometry to measure the percentages of naive CD45RAhigh/CD27high T cells. Library preparation was by 5' RACE. The run used an Illumina HiSeq 2500. A second PCR of roughly 6 to 11 cycles was run with a J-beta primer mix and a sample-barcoded 5' primer. A template-switch 5' adaptor carrying 12 random nucleotides introduced a unique molecular identifier onto each TCR beta cDNA molecule. Each sample yielded at least 2.5 million CDR3-containing paired-end reads. First-strand cDNA was synthesized from all RNA with the Mint cDNA synthesis kit, primed by a TRBC-specific oligonucleotide. Following uracil-DNA glycosylase treatment, a first 18-cycle PCR with universal primers M1SS and BC2_uni_R was performed on all cDNA. The authors processed their data as follows. Normalization of each sample was performed by random selection of 1 million high-quality reads, each carrying a distinct molecular identifier. Reads with shared molecular identifiers were discarded instead of being binned into consensus sequences. MiTCR, run with a Q25 quality threshold and the strictest error-elimination algorithm, handled CDR3 identification, clonotype clustering and error correction. A nonparametric unseen species model with Euler transformation was used to estimate a lower bound on total TCR beta diversity. TCRdb applied fastp at Q25 and MiXCR to the public reads, then kept only in-frame beta chains. Rows matching on CDR3 protein sequence are summarized as one entry with the most common DNA and genes. The V and J calls here are based on TCRdb, not the publication. The sample data list about 1.1 million distinct CDR3 sequences, and more than 30% of these were observed just once. The ten largest clones represent around 13% of the sample.

Here V drops 1 base and J drops 1 base, and the junction holds 1 base not matched to any gene. The CDR3 sequence holds 15 residues, the cysteine and phenylalanine included. CDR3 DNA is the only sequence kept; it has 45 bases, read in frame from the first base. The CDR1 and CDR2 encoded by the germline V gene (reference sequence) are DFQATT and SNEGSKA. This clonotype originated in a young man in good health. The specimen was blood. The rearrangement joined TRBV20-1 to TRBJ2-5; TRBD2 fits 12 bases in the junction. The CDR3 region reads CSARGLAGVQETQYF. At the DNA level, the sequence is TGCAGTGCTAGAGGACTAGCGGGGGTCCAAGAGACCCAGTACTTC.